This T cell receptor beta chain originates from a study of PD-L1 blockade in urothelial cancer. Study-level information: Typically, measured as a median, blood samples had more than 110,000 T cells.

Every PCR was spiked with synthetic TCR analog templates. Repertoires were generated with immunoSEQ multiplex PCR, while TCRdb's copy carries only in-frame clones and drops some. This sample carries roughly 100,000 clones, over 80% of them seen once, and the ten largest clones take around 7.7%. Time point here: peripheral blood 6 weeks after treatment start. Germline CDR1 and CDR2: SGHNT and YYREEE (reference sequence). This CDR3 contains 14 residues. The ends were cut back, 5 bases at V and 8 bases at J, with 16 bases in the middle. The sequence derives from a man between 65 and 85 years old with urothelial cancer. The starting material was PBMCs, obtained around atezolizumab (anti-PD-L1) treatment. V usage is TRBV5-4 and J usage is TRBJ2-2, with D tentatively TRBD1 (5 bases). The CDR3 here is CASRGDPEAGELFF. CDR3 sequence (DNA): TGTGCCAGCAGAGGGGATCCCGAAGCGGGGGAGCTGTTTTTT.